This entry lists 32 T cell receptor beta chains sequenced from one sample in a study of control samples from healthy donors and cancer patients. Clones were sequenced by immunoSEQ multiplex PCR, and TCRdb holds only the in-frame ones, with some missing. The table has around 140,000 clones, under 90% seen once. The sample consisted of PBMCs. These receptors were taken from a man aged 45-65 years with head and neck cancer.

This clone was detected once. Other DNA sequences in this sample translate to the same CDR3. This chain joins TRBV15 and TRBJ2-1; 13 nucleotides match TRBD2. The CDR3 consists of 16 residues. Germline lookup yields CDR1 LNHNV and CDR2 YYDKDF (reference sequence). V was clipped by 3 bases and J by 2 bases; unmatched bases: 1. CDR3 nucleotides: TGTGCCACCAGCAGGGGACTAGCGGGGACCTACAATGAGCAGTTCTTC. It is translated as CATSRGLAGTYNEQFF.

With regard to this clone: Other DNA sequences in this sample translate to the same CDR3. The V call is TRBV6-1, the J call TRBJ1-5; D is undetermined. The CDR3 is made up of 14 amino acids. Trimming stripped 1 base from V and 0 bases from J, with 4 bases between. Germline-derived CDR1 and CDR2 are MNHNS and SASEGT. The CDR3 sequence is CASSEVGSNQPQHF. The CDR3 bases are TGTGCCAGCAGTGAAGTAGGTAGCAATCAGCCCCAGCATTTT.

As to this clone: The DNA is left out, because the CDR3 cannot be placed on it with certainty; the CDR3 is given as TCRdb lists it. This chain links TRBV21-1 with TRBJ1-1. TRBV21-1 is assigned pseudogene status. The CDR3 is 14 residues long, ends included. The CDR3 loop is CASSKFGPGTEAFF.

The chain joins TRBV19 to TRBJ1-5, with a weak D call TRBD1 (6 bases). This CDR3 contains 13 residues. V was clipped by 9 bases and J by 5 bases, with 14 bases between them. The germline V gene encodes CDR1 LNHDA and CDR2 SQIVND (reference sequence). CDR3 sequence: CASQTGGHQPQHF. CDR3 nucleotides: TGTGCCAGCCAGACAGGAGGTCATCAGCCCCAGCATTTT. The entire variable domain, with the rest obtained from reference TRBV19 and TRBJ1-5, is as follows: DGGITQSPKYLFRKEGQNVTLSCEQNLNHDAMYWYRQDPGQGLRLIYYSQIVNDFQKGDIAEGYSVSREKKESFPLTVTSAQKNPTAFYLCASQTGGHQPQHFGDGTRLSIL.

The chain combines TRBV27 with TRBJ2-5; TRBD2 might be the D (6 bases). V lost 2 bases, J lost 5 bases, and 9 bases lay in between. CDR1 and CDR2 from the germline V gene are MNHEY and SMNVEV (reference sequence). The length of the CDR3 is 13 residues. CDR3 DNA sequence: TGTGCCAGCAGTTTACGGAGGGGCGAGACCCAGTACTTC. Translating gives CASSLRRGETQYF.

Regarding this clone: Distinct nucleotide sequences in the sample also encode this CDR3. The rearrangement uses TRBV13 and TRBJ2-5, with 7 bases that match TRBD2. The germline CDR1 and CDR2 sequences are PRHDT and FYEKMQ (reference sequence). CDR3 length: 14 amino acids. Trimming cost V 0 bases and J 5 bases; bases outside gene matches: 3. CDR3 coding DNA: TGTGCCAGCAGCTTAGGTTGGGGGGGGGAGACCCAGTACTTC. Translation gives CASSLGWGGETQYF.

The chain is built from TRBV18 and TRBJ2-1; 9 bases are shared with TRBD1. With V trimmed by 6 bases and J by 8 bases, 8 bases remained unmatched. CDR3 length: 14 amino acids. Germline V gives CDR1 KGHSH, CDR2 LQKENI. CDR3 DNA sequence: TGTGCCAGCTCGCCCGGGACAGGGAGCTATGAGCAGTTCTTC. Translation gives CASSPGTGSYEQFF.

V is TRBV10-1 and J is TRBJ2-7, with TRBD1 identical over 11 bases. V shed 6 bases and J 4 bases; nucleotides not matched to a gene: 5. Per germline, CDR1 WNHNN and CDR2 SYGVQD (reference sequence). This CDR3 is built from 14 residues. DNA for the CDR3: TGCGCCAGCAGCAAGGACAGGGGGCCATACGAGCAGTACTTC. This codes for CASSKDRGPYEQYF.

The chain is built from TRBV25-1 and TRBJ2-5; D is possibly TRBD1 (5 bases). The V end was cut by 6 bases, the J end by 7 bases, with 21 bases between. CDR1 and CDR2 from the germline V gene are MGHDK and SYGVNS. The CDR3 contains 15 residues. CDR3: CASSQDHAVQGTQYF. The CDR3 DNA sequence: TGTGCCAGCAGCCAAGACCATGCGGTCCAGGGGACCCAGTACTTC.

The chain couples TRBV28 to TRBJ2-1, with 8 nucleotides matching TRBD1. CDR3 length equals 18 residues. V gave up 4 bases and J gave up 7 bases; unmatched junction bases: 18. CDR1 is MDHEN and CDR2 is SYDVKM in the germline V gene. The CDR3 here is CASSSPSTQRDRLNEQFF. The CDR3 DNA follows: TGTGCCAGCAGTTCCCCCTCCACCCAAAGGGACAGGTTAAATGAGCAGTTCTTC.

The V gene is TRBV6-5, the J gene TRBJ2-5; 10 bases line up with TRBD2. CDR3 length: 16 residues. The germline gives CDR1 MNHEY, CDR2 SVGAGI. With 0 bases clipped from V and 2 bases from J, the junction kept 3 bases outside the gene matches. CDR3 loop: CASSYSLAGFQETQYF. DNA of the CDR3: TGTGCCAGCAGTTACTCACTAGCGGGATTTCAAGAGACCCAGTACTTC.

In DNA form, the CDR3 reads TGTGCCAGCAGTGCGGCTAGCGGGGGTTCCTACGAGCAGTACTTC. It is translated as CASSAASGGSYEQYF. This sequence joins TRBV2 and TRBJ2-7; 10 nucleotides align to TRBD2. Germline V gene sequence: CDR1 SNHLY, CDR2 FYNNEI. V gave up 4 bases and J gave up 1 base; unmatched junction bases: 4. The CDR3 is 15 residues long.

V is TRBV7-9 and J is TRBJ2-7; no clear D. The CDR3 contains 13 residues. Germline V lookup: CDR1 SEHNR, CDR2 FQNEAQ (reference sequence). Between the trimmed V and J ends, which lost 6 bases and 2 bases, there was a span of 11 bases. For the CDR3, the DNA is TGTGCCAGCAGTTCATATATAGCCTACGAGCAGTACTTC. It translates to CASSSYIAYEQYF.

The chain is built from TRBV19 and TRBJ1-5; unclear D gene. Germline V gene data show CDR1 as LNHDA and CDR2 as SQIVND (reference sequence). V dropped 7 bases and J dropped 0 bases, with 10 bases sitting between them. This CDR3 has 14 residues. CDR3 sequence: CASTEDGSNQPQHF. The CDR3 coding sequence is TGTGCCAGTACCGAAGACGGTAGCAATCAGCCCCAGCATTTT.

The J gene is TRBJ2-1, the V gene TRBV24-1, with 9 bases matching TRBD1. The trim removed 7 bases at V and 3 bases at J, leaving 6 bases unmatched. The CDR3 consists of 15 residues. In germline, CDR1 is KGHDR, CDR2 SFDVKD. CDR3 sequence (DNA): TGTGCCACCAGGGGTAGGACAGGGGTCTACAATGAGCAGTTCTTC. It is translated as CATRGRTGVYNEQFF.

The chain's CDR3 is CASSLDQRGEQFF. The CDR3 bases are TGTGCCAGCAGCTTAGATCAGAGGGGTGAGCAGTTCTTC. The chain carries TRBV7-9 and TRBJ2-1, with D tentatively TRBD1 or TRBD2 (5 bases each). Germline assignment: CDR1 SEHNR and CDR2 FQNEAQ (reference sequence). The CDR3 sequence is 13 residues long. V was pared by 1 base and J by 9 bases, with 10 bases between.

The V call is TRBV4-1, the J call TRBJ2-1; the match to TRBD2 covers 10 bases. CDR3 length equals 21 residues. The germline V gene encodes CDR1 MGHRA and CDR2 YSYEKL. V lost 3 bases and J lost 2; bases outside the gene matches: 19. The CDR3 DNA reads TGCGCCAGCAGCCAGGAATCAGAGACGATAGCAGCGGGGGGGACCTACAATGAGCAGTTCTTC. It codes for CASSQESETIAAGGTYNEQFF.

The chain recombines TRBV18 with TRBJ2-5; D is unclear. The CDR3 extends over 15 amino acids. Germline V CDR1 and CDR2: KGHSH, LQKENI. Trimming pared 3 bases from V and 1 base from J, leaving 12 bases between. The CDR3 nucleotides read TGTGCCAGCTCACCCTCCCCCGACGGCCAAGAGACCCAGTACTTC. Amino acids: CASSPSPDGQETQYF.

This clone was counted once. This chain links TRBV27 with TRBJ2-2; D is ambiguous. From germline, CDR1 is MNHEY and CDR2 SMNVEV (reference sequence). V lost 2 bases and J lost 3, with 7 bases in between. The CDR3 has 14 residues. DNA of the CDR3: TGTGCCAGCAGTTTAAGCGAGTACACCGGGGAGCTGTTTTTT. Amino acids: CASSLSEYTGELFF.

The chain links TRBV11-2 to TRBJ2-7, with 7 bases identical to TRBD1. J lost 6 bases, V lost 1 base, and 6 bases had no gene match. The CDR3 length is 14 residues. The germline V gene has CDR1 SGHAT and CDR2 FQNNGV. The CDR3 region is CASSLGPYRGEQYF. The CDR3 bases are TGTGCCAGCAGCTTAGGCCCATACAGGGGCGAGCAGTACTTC.

This sequence joins TRBV28 and TRBJ2-7; D is perhaps TRBD1 or TRBD2 (7 bases each). V shed 10 bases and J shed 5 bases, with 27 bases lying between them. The CDR3 is 16 residues long. CDR1 and CDR2 (germline): MDHEN, SYDVKM. The CDR3 nucleotides are TGTGCCACCGAGTCAGCCTCGAGGCAGGGGGGGCACGAGCAGTACTTC. This encodes CATESASRQGGHEQYF.

This clone was observed once. CDR3 nucleotide sequence: TGTGCCAGCAGAGGAGGGGGCGAGTCACCCCTCCACTTT. Translated, it gives CASRGGGESPLHF. This chain connects TRBV27 to TRBJ1-6; 7 nucleotides agree with TRBD1. CDR3 size: 13 residues. Germline trimming cut 6 bases from V and 10 bases from J; bases unmatched to any gene: 6. CDR1 MNHEY and CDR2 SMNVEV come from the germline V gene (reference sequence).

This chain connects TRBV29-1 to TRBJ2-7; no clear D gene. Germline CDR1 is SQVTM and CDR2 is ANQGSEA. V was shortened by 0 bases and J by 3 bases, with 6 bases between the two germline ends. The CDR3 sequence is 12 residues long. The CDR3 DNA reads as TGCAGCGTTGAAGAACTGGGCTACGAGCAGTACTTC. This encodes CSVEELGYEQYF.

V gene TRBV11-2 combines with J gene TRBJ2-2; 7 bases are a match to TRBD1. The V segment lost 3 bases and the J segment 6 bases; nucleotides outside the gene matches: 10. The CDR3 consists of 16 residues. The V gene's germline CDR1 is SGHAT and CDR2 FQNNGV. CDR3 sequence (DNA): TGTGCCAGCAGCTTCCTAGGGGGCGCGCTCTCCGGGGAGCTGTTTTTT. Its protein product is CASSFLGGALSGELFF.

The rearrangement joins TRBV2 to TRBJ1-3; D gene unclear. Germline-derived CDR1 and CDR2 are SNHLY and FYNNEI. This CDR3 region has 11 residues. V gave up 11 bases and J gave up 4 bases, with 9 bases separating them. CDR3 loop: CASWGGNTIYF. The CDR3 region has the DNA TGTGCCTCCTGGGGAGGAAACACCATATATTTT.

The chain employs TRBV7-2 and TRBJ2-3; a possible D gene is TRBD1 (5 bases). V was trimmed by 3 bases and J by 4 bases, leaving 11 bases between them. Germline V gene lookup returns CDR1 SGHTA and CDR2 FQGNSA. This CDR3 is built from 14 residues. The CDR3 protein is CASSFQGRPDTQYF. The CDR3 bases are TGTGCCAGCAGCTTCCAGGGCCGGCCAGATACGCAGTATTTT.

This clone appeared once. The chain has TRBV7-6 and TRBJ2-1, with 8 bases lining up with TRBD2. CDR3 length equals 15 residues. The germline V gene encodes CDR1 SGHVS and CDR2 FNYEAQ. V shed 3 bases, J shed 7 bases, and the junction held 8 bases outside the gene matches. The CDR3, as DNA: TGTGCCAGCAGCTTGAGGACGGGAGGGCTAAATGAGCAGTTCTTC. Amino acids: CASSLRTGGLNEQFF.

This sequence joins TRBV19 and TRBJ2-2; 7 positions match TRBD2. Germline V gene sequence: CDR1 LNHDA, CDR2 SQIVND (reference sequence). Losses at the gene ends were 6 bases for V and 5 bases for J; bases not matched to a gene: 6. The CDR3 spans 14 residues. The CDR3 nucleotides read TGTGCCAGTAGAACCAGCGGGGTAACCGGGGAGCTGTTTTTT. Its translation: CASRTSGVTGELFF.

The chain links TRBV19 to TRBJ1-5; a weak D match, TRBD1 (6 bases). Germline V gives CDR1 LNHDA, CDR2 SQIVND (reference sequence). There are 15 residues in the CDR3. Deletions cut 5 bases from V and 5 bases from J, with 16 bases between. DNA of the CDR3: TGTGCCAGTAGTTGGGACCCGGAGGGGGATCAGCCCCAGCATTTT. The encoded protein is CASSWDPEGDQPQHF. Together with reference TRBV19 and TRBJ1-5, the CDR3 gives the full variable domain: DGGITQSPKYLFRKEGQNVTLSCEQNLNHDAMYWYRQDPGQGLRLIYYSQIVNDFQKGDIAEGYSVSREKKESFPLTVTSAQKNPTAFYLCASSWDPEGDQPQHFGDGTRLSIL.

The V gene is TRBV4-1, the J gene TRBJ2-1, with a weak D call TRBD2 (5 bases). The CDR3 is made up of 17 amino acids. Germline CDR1 MGHRA, CDR2 YSYEKL. With 0 bases removed from V and 1 base from J, the gap between germline ends came to 13 bases. CDR3: CASSQDGGGSSYNEQFF. DNA of the CDR3: TGCGCCAGCAGCCAAGACGGCGGAGGATCTTCCTACAATGAGCAGTTCTTC.

The CDR3 DNA is TGCGCCAGCAGCCCCATGGGAAACCAGCCCCAGCATTTT. It codes for CASSPMGNQPQHF. The chain has TRBV4-1 and TRBJ1-5; D not resolved. Trimming stripped 4 bases from V and 7 bases from J, with 11 bases between. This CDR3 comprises 13 residues. CDR1 is MGHRA and CDR2 is YSYEKL in the germline V gene.

This clone was detected once. The J gene is TRBJ2-1, the V gene TRBV4-1; D call uncertain. The ends were cut back, 5 bases at V and 8 bases at J, with 10 bases in the middle. The CDR3 loop spans 12 amino acids. CDR1 is MGHRA, CDR2 YSYEKL, per germline. The CDR3 loop is CASSSLGYEQFF. The CDR3 DNA is TGCGCCAGCAGCTCCCTGGGGTATGAGCAGTTCTTC.